This TCR beta chain was obtained from a study of cytomegalovirus exposure and HLA in healthy donors. Study-wide results and limits: Across all donors, roughly uniform sequencing depth was an assumption of the presence/absence analyses. As confirmed in vitro, a few CMV-associated chains were specific for CMV antigens. Sequencing probably produced one cluster of sequence variants that were highly shared. With later analysis, a missense DCLRE1C variant became linked to TCR beta V- and J-gene trimming.

Regarding this clone: What it recognizes is unknown.

V was shortened by 6 bases and J by 0 bases, with 11 bases between the two germline ends. The CDR3 extends over 15 amino acids. Germline V gene lookup returns CDR1 KGHSH and CDR2 LQKENI. The PCR was carried out with 60 Vbeta primers and 13 Jbeta primers. Assay: immunoSEQ multiplex PCR; the TCRdb copy retains only in-frame clones and omits some. The data show about 110,000 clones, with around 81% seen just once and 2.2% held by the top ten. Specimen: PBMCs. This receptor was obtained from a woman aged 25 to 39 in good health and CMV-seronegative. V is TRBV18 and J is TRBJ2-2; no reliable D call. DNA for the CDR3: TGTGCCAGCTCGGTTTCGAGCCCGAACACCGGGGAGCTGTTTTTT. Translation: CASSVSSPNTGELFF.